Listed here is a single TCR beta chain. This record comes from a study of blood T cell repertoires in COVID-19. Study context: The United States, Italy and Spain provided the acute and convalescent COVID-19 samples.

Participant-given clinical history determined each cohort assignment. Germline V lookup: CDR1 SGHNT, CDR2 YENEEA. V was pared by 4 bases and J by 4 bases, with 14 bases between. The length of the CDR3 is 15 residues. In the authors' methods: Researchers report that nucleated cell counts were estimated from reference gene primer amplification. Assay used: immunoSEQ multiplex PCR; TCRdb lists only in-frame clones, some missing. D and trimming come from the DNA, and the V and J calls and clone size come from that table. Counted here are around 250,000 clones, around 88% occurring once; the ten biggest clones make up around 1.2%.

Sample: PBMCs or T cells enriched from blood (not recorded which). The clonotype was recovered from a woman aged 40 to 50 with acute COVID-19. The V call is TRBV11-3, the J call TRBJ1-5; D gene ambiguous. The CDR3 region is CASSSRGRRNQPQHF. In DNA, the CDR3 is TGTGCCAGCAGCTCACGTGGCAGGCGTAATCAGCCCCAGCATTTT.